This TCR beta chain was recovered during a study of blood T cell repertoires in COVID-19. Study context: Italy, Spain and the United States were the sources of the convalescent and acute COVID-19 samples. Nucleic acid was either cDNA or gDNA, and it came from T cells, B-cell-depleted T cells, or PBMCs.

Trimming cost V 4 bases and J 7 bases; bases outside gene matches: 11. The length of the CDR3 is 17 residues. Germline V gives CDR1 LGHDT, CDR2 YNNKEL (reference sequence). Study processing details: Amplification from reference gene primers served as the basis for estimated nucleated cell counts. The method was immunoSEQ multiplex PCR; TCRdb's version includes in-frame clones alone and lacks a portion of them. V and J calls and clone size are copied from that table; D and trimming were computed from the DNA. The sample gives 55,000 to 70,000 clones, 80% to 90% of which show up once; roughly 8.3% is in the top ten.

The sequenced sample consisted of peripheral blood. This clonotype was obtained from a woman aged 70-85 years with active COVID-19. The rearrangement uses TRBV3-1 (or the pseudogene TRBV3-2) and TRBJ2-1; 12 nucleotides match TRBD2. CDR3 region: CASSRRLAGDIWNEQFF. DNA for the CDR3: TGTGCCAGCAGCCGCAGACTAGCGGGAGATATTTGGAATGAGCAGTTCTTC.